This is a list of T cell receptor beta chains from one sample in a study of blood T cells in healthy people across ages. Via MiXCR, TCRdb re-called the 5' RACE reads, giving one row per CDR3 protein. The top ten hold approximately 10% of the sample, which has 1.5 million to 2 million distinct CDR3 sequences, roughly 32% seen once. Sequences were obtained from blood. Receptors originate from a woman between 25 and 40 years old in good health. Both conserved end residues are part of each CDR3.

>TRBV5-1|TRBJ1-2
CASSNQGSRNYGYTF
>TRBV24-1|TRBJ2-7
CATSDPRGDRAYEQYF
>TRBV11-2|TRBJ1-6
CASSLARVNSPLHF
>TRBV6-5|TRBJ1-2
CASIKGPGHGGYTF
>TRBV20-1|TRBJ2-1
CSARDHGCRQQFF
>TRBV27|TRBJ1-2
CASSRGGLQRGYGYTF
>TRBV20-1|TRBJ2-5
CSARSGTEPQETQYF
>TRBV4-1|TRBJ1-2
CASSQLGLLGANYGYTF
>TRBV5-1|TRBJ2-1
CASSPGTGSHEQFF
>TRBV12-3/TRBV12-4|TRBJ2-3
CASRYGASGSQNTQYF
>TRBV20-1|TRBJ2-1
CSARDGLASNEQFF
>TRBV12-3/TRBV12-4|TRBJ1-2
CASSLTGTVYGCTF
>TRBV6-1|TRBJ1-2
CASSPRLREGYGYTF
>TRBV25-1|TRBJ1-2
CASRDEVGYGYTF
>TRBV19|TRBJ2-3
CASMKSGSTDTQYF
>TRBV20-1|TRBJ2-7
CSARGRGGNYEQYF
>TRBV13|TRBJ2-6
CASSLPGGASSGANVLTF
>TRBV5-1|TRBJ2-1
CASSAGQYNEQFF
>TRBV4-1|TRBJ1-1
CASSQVTTPPTVNTEAFF
>TRBV12-3/TRBV12-4|TRBJ1-5
CATDREEQPQHF
>TRBV29-1|TRBJ2-5
CSGGTSGLGETQYF
>TRBV12-3/TRBV12-4|TRBJ2-7
CASSLGRGAYEQYF
>TRBV20-1|TRBJ2-7
CSAPGSGRVYEQYF
>TRBV7-2|TRBJ1-2
CASSQGFRTGDNYGYTF